A selection of T cell receptor beta chains follows, all from one sample in a study of cytomegalovirus exposure and HLA in healthy donors. Sequencing used immunoSEQ multiplex PCR; TCRdb keeps in-frame clones, though not all of them. The sample table includes fewer than 150,000 clones. Sequencing used PBMCs. The receptors derive from a man aged 40-49 years in good health and CMV-seronegative. CDR3s include the opening cysteine and the closing phenylalanine or tryptophan. A D gene is named only where the DNA matches it firmly.

d_gene	v_gene	j_gene	CDR3nt	CDR3aa
.	TRBV5-6	TRBJ1-2	TGTGCCAGCAGCTTGGGACACAGGGAGGGCTACACCTTC	CASSLGHREGYTF
TRBD2	TRBV10-3	TRBJ2-7	TGTGCCATCAGTGAACTAGCGGGGATCCTAGACGAGCAGTACTTC	CAISELAGILDEQYF
.	TRBV10-3	TRBJ1-4	TGTGCCATCAGTGAGTCTGGGAGTAATGAAAAACTGTTTTTT	CAISESGSNEKLFF
TRBD2	TRBV27	TRBJ2-5	TGTGCCAGCAGTCCTCTGGGACTAGCGGGGGGGGCTGGGAAAGAGACCCAGTACTTC	CASSPLGLAGGAGKETQYF
TRBD1	TRBV9	TRBJ2-5	TGTGCCAGCAGCGTAGAATCCAGGGGGCAAGAGACCCAGTACTTC	CASSVESRGQETQYF
TRBD2	TRBV5-4	TRBJ2-2	TGTGCCAGCAGCTTGGATCTAGCGGGTACCGGGGAGCTGTTTTTT	CASSLDLAGTGELFF
.	TRBV27	TRBJ1-5	TGTGCCAGCACTGAGGTAAGCTCCCGGAATCAGCCCCAGCATTTT	CASTEVSSRNQPQHF
TRBD2	TRBV7-2	TRBJ2-7	TGTGCCAGCAGCTTATTCCCTAGCGGGGGGACCTACGAGCAGTACTTC	CASSLFPSGGTYEQYF
.	TRBV7-9	TRBJ1-1	TGTGCCAGCAGCTTAGATAAGGGGCCGGCTTTCTTT	CASSLDKGPAFF
TRBD2	TRBV10-3	TRBJ2-7	TGTGCCACGACTAGCGGGGGGAAAGACGAGCAGTACTTC	CATTSGGKDEQYF
.	TRBV4-1	TRBJ1-2	TGCGCCAGCAGCCAAGCCCCCGGGGAGACGGGCTATGGCTACACCTTC	CASSQAPGETGYGYTF
.	TRBV18	TRBJ1-6	TGTGCCCCTATTGTTAGGGGTTCACCCCTCCACTTT	CAPIVRGSPLHF
.	TRBV12-5	TRBJ1-1	TGTGCTAGTGGTTTGGTGCGAGGAGCGACGGAGAGCATGAACACTGAAGCTTTCTTT	CASGLVRGATESMNTEAFF
.	TRBV9	TRBJ1-2	TGTGCCAGCAGCTGCGACAGCTGTAATGGCTACACCTTC	CASSCDSCNGYTF
TRBD2	TRBV7-9	TRBJ2-3	TGTGCCAGCAGCCCCAGGAGCGGGGGGGCAGCAGATACGCAGTATTTT	CASSPRSGGAADTQYF
.	TRBV7-9	TRBJ2-3	TGTGCCAGCAGCCCCCCCGGGGTGAGCACAGATACGCAGTATTTT	CASSPPGVSTDTQYF
.	TRBV29-1	TRBJ2-6	TGCAGCGCCAGTCCCTCTGGGGCCAACGTCCTGACTTTC	CSASPSGANVLTF
.	TRBV6-1	TRBJ2-7	TGTGCCAGCAGCCCGAGCTACGAGCAGTACTTC	CASSPSYEQYF
.	TRBV23-1	TRBJ1-3	TGCGCCAGCAGTCAATCGAGTTATGGATACCAGGGCATCGAAAACACCATATATTTT	CASSQSSYGYQGIENTIYF
.	TRBV9	TRBJ1-4	TGTGCCAGCAGCGGATTTTCCTCAGGGATTGCTAATGAAAAACTGTTTTTT	CASSGFSSGIANEKLFF
.	TRBV7-6	TRBJ2-1	TGTGCCAGCAGCTCAGACAGTATAGGGCAGTTCTTC	CASSSDSIGQFF
TRBD2	TRBV2	TRBJ2-5	TGTGCCAGCAGTGGAAGCGGGGGGCGACAAGAGACCCAGTACTTC	CASSGSGGRQETQYF
.	TRBV21-1	TRBJ2-1	TGTGCCAGCAGCTGGGCCTACCGACAGGGGCCCTACAATGAGCAGTTCTTC	CASSWAYRQGPYNEQFF
.	TRBV19	TRBJ1-6	TGTGCCAGTAGTACCAGGGACTATAATTCACCCCTCCACTTT	CASSTRDYNSPLHF
.	TRBV2	TRBJ2-3	TGTGCCAGCAGGCCTTCAGGGATTAGCACAGATACGCAGTATTTT	CASRPSGISTDTQYF